This T cell receptor (beta chain) comes out of a study of shared clonotypes between healthy human individuals. Profiled with immunoSEQ multiplex PCR; TCRdb holds only in-frame clones, not every one. This repertoire shows 2 million to 2.5 million clones, approximately 90% found once; its top ten account for around 0.38%. In germline, CDR1 is SNHLY, CDR2 FYNNEI. The ends were cut back, 5 bases at V and 1 base at J, with 12 bases in the middle. The CDR3 length is 15 residues. The sample consisted of naive CD4+ T cells from PBMCs. Specified subset: CD45RA+ positively selected. This clonotype was sampled from a man aged 18-30 years in good health. Some clones in this sample may be carry-over from other donors' samples. This rearrangement joins TRBV2 to TRBJ1-5; no definite D call. The CDR3 DNA follows: TGTGCCAGCAGTATGGACGTGGGCAGCAATCAGCCCCAGCATTTT. Its protein is CASSMDVGSNQPQHF.